These T cell receptor beta chains were read from a single sample in a study of cytotoxic CD8 clonotypes in ibrutinib-treated CLL. Sequenced by immunoSEQ multiplex PCR; TCRdb stores in-frame clones only, minus some. This sample carries fewer than 400,000 clones, over 60% of them seen once, and the ten largest clones take around 6.5%. The sequenced sample was PBMCs, obtained after 36 months of ibrutinib treatment. All receptors come from a human donor with chronic lymphocytic leukemia. Each CDR3 is given with its conserved first and last residue. The order of the fields is CDR3 DNA, CDR3 protein, J gene, D gene, CDR3 length, V gene, clone size. D genes are given only for firm matches. Where a row states a size, it is once, few, many or the class of an expanded clone; other rows omit it.

TGTGCCAGCAGCCGAAGACAGGGGTTGAAAGTTCAGCCCCAGCATTTT	CASSRRQGLKVQPQHF	TRBJ1-5	.	16	TRBV21-1	.
TGTGCCAGCCGACCCCGGGACCTAGAGACCCAGTACTTC	CASRPRDLETQYF	TRBJ2-5	.	13	TRBV2	.
TGCGCCAGCAGGGGACAGGGGGGCCCCTACGAGCAGTACTTC	CASRGQGGPYEQYF	TRBJ2-7	TRBD1	14	TRBV10-2	.
TGTGCCATCAGGCGTACAGCGGGGGCCGACACCGGGGAGCTGTTTTTT	CAIRRTAGADTGELFF	TRBJ2-2	TRBD2	16	TRBV10-3	.
TGTGCCAGCTCACCCCTCCCTAGCGCGCGTACCTACGAGCAGTACTTC	CASSPLPSARTYEQYF	TRBJ2-7	.	16	TRBV18	.
TGTGCCAGCAGCACACTACCCCTAAATGGCTACACCTTC	CASSTLPLNGYTF	TRBJ1-2	.	13	TRBV6-5	.
TGTGCCAGCAGTCTGGGACAGGGGGGATACGAGCAGTACTTC	CASSLGQGGYEQYF	TRBJ2-7	TRBD1	14	TRBV27	once
TGTGCCAGCAGTGAAGGGGTGGGACGGACGAACACTGAAGCTTTCTTT	CASSEGVGRTNTEAFF	TRBJ1-1	.	16	TRBV6-1	.
TGTGCCAGCAGTGTGCGGACAGGGGTTGCAACTAATGAAAAACTGTTTTTT	CASSVRTGVATNEKLFF	TRBJ1-4	TRBD1	17	TRBV6-1	.
TGTGCCAGCAGCGGATACGACAGGGGCGGTCGAGAGCAGTACTTC	CASSGYDRGGREQYF	TRBJ2-7	TRBD1	15	TRBV9	.
TGTGCCAGCAGCTTCCGGAACAATGAGCAGTTCTTC	CASSFRNNEQFF	TRBJ2-1	.	12	TRBV7-9	.
TGTGCCAGCAGCTTAGCGCCTAGGTACGAGCAGTACTTC	CASSLAPRYEQYF	TRBJ2-7	.	13	TRBV7-2	few
TGTGCCAGTACCAATGGAGGGGCTGGAAACACCATATATTTT	CASTNGGAGNTIYF	TRBJ1-3	.	14	TRBV19	.
TGTGCCAGCAGTGCCTTAGACAGGGACGGAAACACCATATATTTT	CASSALDRDGNTIYF	TRBJ1-3	TRBD1	15	TRBV25-1	.
TGCGCCAGCAGCTTGGTTGGACAGATTAATGAAAAACTGTTTTTT	CASSLVGQINEKLFF	TRBJ1-4	.	15	TRBV5-1	few
TGCAGCGTTGAGAGGCACACCGGGGAGCTGTTTTTT	CSVERHTGELFF	TRBJ2-2	.	12	TRBV29-1	once
TGTGCCAGCAGGGGACGGACAGGGGGCTATAATTCACCCCTCCACTTT	CASRGRTGGYNSPLHF	TRBJ1-6	TRBD1	16	TRBV2	.
TGTGCCAGCAGTTACTCGCAGCCCAGAATGAGTGGGGAGCTGTTTTTT	CASSYSQPRMSGELFF	TRBJ2-2	.	16	TRBV6-5	.
TGCGCCAGCAGCAAAAGGGGAAGGGACCTCTATGGCTACACCTTC	CASSKRGRDLYGYTF	TRBJ1-2	.	15	TRBV4-1	.
TGTGCCAGCAGCCGGACAGGGAGTAGGTACGAGCAGTACTTC	CASSRTGSRYEQYF	TRBJ2-7	TRBD1	14	TRBV28	.
TGTGCCAGCACCATTAGCGGGGGGGCCTTCTACGAGCAGTACTTC	CASTISGGAFYEQYF	TRBJ2-7	TRBD2	15	TRBV2	.
TGTGCCAGCAGCAAAGACAAGCCGTGGACAGTCTACGAGCAGTACTTC	CASSKDKPWTVYEQYF	TRBJ2-7	.	16	TRBV21-1	.